The 18 T cell receptor beta chains given below trace back to one sample, sequenced in a study of blood T cell repertoires in COVID-19. The protocol was immunoSEQ multiplex PCR, while the TCRdb copy is restricted to in-frame clones and leaves out a portion. The repertoire holds more than 300,000 clones, with about 90% as singletons. Sequencing was performed on peripheral blood. The receptors were sampled from a woman aged 25-40 years with COVID-19, enrolled during active disease.

The chain is built from TRBV4-3 and TRBJ1-1; D is perhaps TRBD1 (6 bases). Trimming stripped 1 base from V and 3 bases from J, with 15 bases between. CDR1 LGHNA and CDR2 YSLEER come from the germline V gene. The CDR3 length is 16 residues. The chain's CDR3 is CASSQVDRRLDTEAFF. The CDR3 bases are TGCGCCAGCAGCCAAGTCGACAGGAGGTTGGACACTGAAGCTTTCTTT.

The V call is TRBV11-3, the J call TRBJ2-1; the match to TRBD2 covers 8 bases. Germline-derived CDR1 and CDR2 are SGHNT and YENEEA. V gave up 5 bases and J gave up 4 bases; unmatched junction bases: 7. The CDR3 is 15 residues long. The CDR3 sequence is CASSPSGRVYNEQFF. CDR3 DNA: TGTGCCAGCAGCCCGAGCGGGAGAGTGTACAATGAGCAGTTCTTC. Full variable domain (outside the CDR3, taken from reference TRBV11-3 and TRBJ2-1): EAGVVQSPRYKIIEKKQPVAFWCNPISGHNTLYWYLQNLGQGPELLIRYENEEAVDDSQLPKDRFSAERLKGVDSTLKIQPAELGDSAVYLCASSPSGRVYNEQFFGPGTRLTVL.

This chain connects TRBV6-1 to TRBJ1-1, with 8 bases fitting TRBD1. The ends lost 1 base at V and 3 bases at J; junction bases unmatched: 1. This CDR3 spans 14 amino acids. Per germline, CDR1 MNHNS and CDR2 SASEGT. The CDR3 here is CASSEVQGDTEAFF. The CDR3 nucleotides read TGTGCCAGCAGTGAAGTACAGGGGGACACTGAAGCTTTCTTT.

This chain connects TRBV2 to TRBJ2-3; 8 bases agree with TRBD2. The CDR3 length is 14 residues. The V segment lost 3 bases and the J segment 5 bases; nucleotides outside the gene matches: 4. Germline loops: CDR1 SNHLY, CDR2 FYNNEI. This CDR3 reads CASSESLAGDTQYF. The CDR3 DNA reads TGTGCCAGCAGTGAGTCGCTAGCGGGAGATACGCAGTATTTT.

V is TRBV5-1 and J is TRBJ2-7, with D uncertain. The CDR3 has 13 amino acids. Germline assignment: CDR1 SGHRS and CDR2 YFSETQ. Trimming removed 3 bases from V and 4 bases from J, with 11 bases in between. The CDR3 sequence is CASSSPRLYEQYF. The CDR3 bases are TGCGCCAGCAGCTCCCCTAGGTTATACGAGCAGTACTTC. Drawing the rest from reference TRBV5-1 and TRBJ2-7, the complete variable domain is KAGVTQTPRYLIKTRGQQVTLSCSPISGHRSVSWYQQTPGQGLQFLFEYFSETQRNKGNFPGRFSGRQFSNSRSEMNVSTLELGDSALYLCASSSPRLYEQYFGPGTRLTVT.

This clone was picked up one time. This rearrangement joins TRBV14 to TRBJ2-7; 12 nucleotides align to TRBD2. The CDR3 length is 18 residues. V shed 2 bases, J shed 5 bases, and the junction held 13 bases outside the gene matches. The V gene's germline CDR1 is SGHDN and CDR2 FVKESK. CDR3 loop: CASSQYGTSGFMLDEQYF. As DNA, the CDR3 is TGTGCCAGCAGCCAATATGGGACTAGCGGGTTTATGCTCGACGAGCAGTACTTC.

This chain connects TRBV3-1 (or the pseudogene TRBV3-2) to TRBJ2-7; possibly TRBD1 for D (6 bases). The V gene lost 4 bases and the J gene lost 12 bases, with 13 bases spanning the gap. There are 11 residues in the CDR3. The germline CDR1 and CDR2 sequences are LGHDT and YNNKEL (reference sequence). This CDR3 is CASSRGQSWYF. As DNA, the CDR3 is TGTGCCAGCAGCCGTGGACAGAGTTGGTACTTC.

V and J are TRBV19 and TRBJ1-2; maybe TRBD1 (6 bases). Trimming pared 6 bases from V and 3 bases from J, leaving 17 bases between. CDR1 and CDR2 from the germline V gene are LNHDA and SQIVND (reference sequence). This CDR3 spans 15 amino acids. As DNA, the CDR3 is TGTGCCAGTAGACAAACCGGGACATTCGACTATGGCTACACCTTC. Amino acid sequence: CASRQTGTFDYGYTF.

This clone was detected only a few times. The rearrangement links TRBV24-1 to TRBJ2-1; TRBD1 is a possible D gene (6 bases). The germline V and J ends were trimmed by 8 bases and 0 bases, with 7 bases remaining between them. The CDR3 is made up of 13 amino acids. Germline V CDR1 and CDR2: KGHDR, SFDVKD. CDR3 region: CATKGDSYNEQFF. CDR3 in DNA: TGTGCCACCAAGGGGGACTCCTACAATGAGCAGTTCTTC.

In this sample, this clone turned up a few times. This sequence joins TRBV10-3 and TRBJ2-2; D unclear. CDR1 is ENHRY and CDR2 is SYGVKD in the germline V gene. The length of the CDR3 is 15 residues. The ends were cut back, 6 bases at V and 2 bases at J, with 13 bases in the middle. CDR3 region: CAISALTINTGELFF. DNA of the CDR3: TGTGCCATCAGCGCCTTGACAATAAACACCGGGGAGCTGTTTTTT.

The V call is TRBV7-9, the J call TRBJ2-3; 9 positions match TRBD2. Per the germline V gene, CDR1 is SEHNR and CDR2 is FQNEAQ (reference sequence). The CDR3 is made up of 16 amino acids. J was trimmed by 3 bases and V by 7 bases; bases with no gene match: 11. CDR3 DNA sequence: TGTGCCAGCACCCTCAGGGCGAGCGGGAGGACAGATACGCAGTATTTT. Amino acid sequence: CASTLRASGRTDTQYF.

This chain links TRBV11-2 with TRBJ1-6; no clear D gene. CDR1 and CDR2 from the germline V gene are SGHAT and FQNNGV. Trimming stripped 0 bases from V and 7 bases from J, with 16 bases between. This CDR3 is 17 amino acids long. CDR3 sequence (DNA): TGTGCCAGCAGCTTAGAGTTTCCAACCTATCCAAATTCACCCCTCCACTTT. As protein: CASSLEFPTYPNSPLHF.

This clone showed up just once. The V gene is TRBV28, the J gene TRBJ1-3; maybe TRBD1 (5 bases). The germline V gene encodes CDR1 MDHEN and CDR2 SYDVKM. Trimming took 5 bases from V and 2 from J, leaving 10 bases between them. CDR3 length: 14 residues. CDR3 nucleotides: TGTGCCAGCAGTCGCAGGGTGACTGGAAACACCATATATTTT. This codes for CASSRRVTGNTIYF.

The V call is TRBV4-1, the J call TRBJ2-7; tentative D call: TRBD1 (7 bases). V gave up 1 base and J gave up 1 base, with 17 bases separating them. The CDR3 has 17 amino acids. Germline CDR1 reads MGHRA; CDR2 reads YSYEKL. CDR3 in DNA: TGCGCCAGCAGCCAAGGGAATGCGGGACAGCTGTCCTACGAGCAGTACTTC. Its protein is CASSQGNAGQLSYEQYF.

The chain recombines TRBV5-1 with TRBJ1-2, with 8 bases fitting TRBD1. This CDR3 region has 16 residues. The germline CDR1 and CDR2 sequences are SGHRS and YFSETQ. V dropped 3 bases and J dropped 3; count of bases not matched to a gene: 10. The CDR3 sequence: CASSSRLTGEDYGYTF. The CDR3 bases are TGCGCCAGCAGCTCGAGACTGACAGGGGAGGACTATGGCTACACCTTC.

Remarks on this clone: Additional DNA sequences in this sample encode the identical CDR3. The chain carries TRBV18 and TRBJ2-6; D is unclear. CDR3 length: 15 amino acids. Deletions cut 2 bases from V and 0 bases from J, with 5 bases between. In germline, CDR1 is KGHSH, CDR2 LQKENI. Here the CDR3 DNA reads TGTGCCAGCTCACCAGGTAGCTCTGGGGCCAACGTCCTGACTTTC. Translation gives CASSPGSSGANVLTF.

This clone showed up just a few times. The chain uses TRBV5-8 and TRBJ2-7; D is unclear. Trimming took off 1 base at V and 1 base at J, with 6 bases between the two ends. The length of the CDR3 is 13 residues. CDR1 is SGHTS and CDR2 is YDEGEE in the germline V gene. CDR3 sequence: CASSLPRSYEQYF. Written as DNA, the CDR3 is TGTGCCAGCAGCTTGCCGAGGTCCTACGAGCAGTACTTC.

The chain combines TRBV2 with TRBJ2-5; TRBD1 aligns across 8 bases. The CDR3 is 13 residues long. Germline V gene data show CDR1 as SNHLY and CDR2 as FYNNEI. V dropped 6 bases and J dropped 4; count of bases not matched to a gene: 4. The CDR3 protein is CASRRTGGETQYF. CDR3 sequence (DNA): TGTGCCAGCAGGCGTACAGGGGGAGAGACCCAGTACTTC.